Listed below are T cell receptor beta chains from one sample, sequenced in a study of siplizumab effects on memory and regulatory T cells. Produced via immunoSEQ multiplex PCR; TCRdb's table is partial and in-frame only. The table has approximately 82,000 clones, approximately 90% seen once. What was sequenced was Tregs sorted from blood. These receptors came from a human donor in good health. CDR3s include the opening cysteine and the closing phenylalanine or tryptophan. A D gene is named only where the DNA matches it firmly. Only part of the rows carry a size: once, few, many, or a class if the clone is expanded.

TRBV19,-,few,TRBJ1-1,TGTGCCAGTAGTATGGGGCAGACCATGAACACTGAAGCTTTCTTT,CASSMGQTMNTEAFF
TRBV6-6,-,-,TRBJ1-1,TGTGCCAGCAGTACCTTAATTATGACAGCCACTGAAGCTTTCTTT,CASSTLIMTATEAFF
TRBV18,-,-,TRBJ1-5,TGTGCCAGCTCAACGGGGCAGGATAGCAATCAGCCCCAGCATTTT,CASSTGQDSNQPQHF
TRBV4-1,-,-,TRBJ1-2,TGCGCCAGCAGCCAAGAGTCAAGGGGGGTAGGCTATGGCTACACCTTC,CASSQESRGVGYGYTF
TRBV11-2,-,-,TRBJ1-3,TGTGCCAGCAGCCTACAGGGCCCTGGAAACACCATATATTTT,CASSLQGPGNTIYF
TRBV19,TRBD2,-,TRBJ2-3,TGTGCCTCCAACGAGCGGGGGGCCTTAGATACGCAGTATTTT,CASNERGALDTQYF
TRBV28,-,-,TRBJ1-4,TGTGCCAGCAGAAGCCCGGCGGCAACGGTCGGAAAACTGTTTTTT,CASRSPAATVGKLFF
TRBV5-1,TRBD2,-,TRBJ2-7,TGCGCCAGCAGCTTAGCGGGGTGGATCGGATACGAGCAGTACTTC,CASSLAGWIGYEQYF
TRBV7-2,TRBD2,-,TRBJ2-2,TGTGCCAGCAGCTTAAGGCGGGGGATATCGAACACCGGGGAGCTGTTTTTT,CASSLRRGISNTGELFF
TRBV7-9,-,-,TRBJ1-4,TGTGCCAGCAGCTTAGTTGCGGCCTCTAATGAAAAACTGTTTTTT,CASSLVAASNEKLFF
TRBV7-3,-,-,TRBJ2-3,TGTGCCAGCAGCTTGCAACAGGGTTTGGCGGATACGCAGTATTTT,CASSLQQGLADTQYF
TRBV7-2,-,-,TRBJ1-1,TGTGCCAGCAGCTTAGCGCTTGCCACTTTAACTGAAGCTTTCTTT,CASSLALATLTEAFF
TRBV6-6,-,once,TRBJ1-5,TGTGCCAGCAGTTACGGGGCCAACACTCAGCCCCAGCATTTT,CASSYGANTQPQHF
TRBV9,-,-,TRBJ2-7,TGTGCCAGCAGCGTAGTCGGGGGAGGTGAGCAGTACTTC,CASSVVGGGEQYF
TRBV7-2,TRBD1,once,TRBJ1-1,TGTGCCAGCAGCTTAGGAGCGCTAGGACAGGGCCATGAAGCTTTCTTT,CASSLGALGQGHEAFF
TRBV6-5,-,once,TRBJ1-1,TGTGCCAGCAGTTACGACAGTTATTTTTCCACTGAAGCTTTCTTT,CASSYDSYFSTEAFF
TRBV11-2,-,-,TRBJ2-3,TGTGCCAGCAGCTCCCCCGGGGGGCTGAGCACAGATACGCAGTATTTT,CASSSPGGLSTDTQYF
TRBV19,-,-,TRBJ2-2,TGTGCCACCGCAGGGTTGGCGGGGGAGCTGTTTTTT,CATAGLAGELFF
TRBV5-1,TRBD1,-,TRBJ1-1,TGCGCCAGCAGCATCACAGGGGCGAACACTGAAGCTTTCTTT,CASSITGANTEAFF
TRBV15,-,-,TRBJ1-1,TGTGCCACCAGCAGAAGGACAAGCCATGAAGCTTTCTTT,CATSRRTSHEAFF
TRBV5-4,-,-,TRBJ2-1,TGTGCCAGCAGCTTGACTGCCGGGCAATATCAAGGGGATGAGCAGTTCTTC,CASSLTAGQYQGDEQFF
TRBV5-1,-,-,TRBJ2-2,TGCGCCAGCAGCTTGGGGGGCGCGAACACCGGGGAGCTGTTTTTT,CASSLGGANTGELFF
TRBV10-3,TRBD2,-,TRBJ2-1,TGTGCCATCAGCGGAACTAGCGAGAATGAGCAGTTCTTC,CAISGTSENEQFF
TRBV19,-,-,TRBJ1-2,TGTGCCAGTAGTATTCATGGCGTTAACTATGGCTACACCTTC,CASSIHGVNYGYTF
TRBV6-5,TRBD1,-,TRBJ2-7,TGTGCCAGCAGTAAAAGACAGGGTTGGAACGAGCAGTACTTC,CASSKRQGWNEQYF
TRBV5-1,-,-,TRBJ1-4,TGCGCCAGCAGCTTCCAGGGTGAAAAACTGTTTTTT,CASSFQGEKLFF
TRBV28,-,once,TRBJ2-1,TGTGCCAGCAGACGGCAAGGGGGAGGGAATGAGCAGTTCTTC,CASRRQGGGNEQFF
TRBV5-1,-,-,TRBJ1-1,TGCGCCAGCAGCTTGGGCCACAACTTCATTAACACTGAAGCTTTCTTT,CASSLGHNFINTEAFF
TRBV5-6,TRBD1,-,TRBJ1-4,TGTGCCAGCACCCCGACAGGGAACGATGAAAAACTGTTTTTT,CASTPTGNDEKLFF
TRBV11-2,TRBD2,-,TRBJ2-7,TGTGCCAGCAGCCACAGCGGGGGGGCGTTCGAGCAGTACTTC,CASSHSGGAFEQYF
TRBV5-1,TRBD2,-,TRBJ2-5,TGCGCCAGCAGCTTGGGAAGCGGGGCCTTTCAAGAGACCCAGTACTTC,CASSLGSGAFQETQYF
TRBV7-9,-,-,TRBJ1-1,TGTGCCAGCAGCCAATTCGGGGCCACTGAAGCTTTCTTT,CASSQFGATEAFF
TRBV19,-,-,TRBJ1-5,TGTGCCAGTAGTCCTTCTCCTGACATTAGACAGCCCCAGCATTTT,CASSPSPDIRQPQHF
TRBV30,-,-,TRBJ1-6,TGTGCCTGGAGTGGGGGCAGGTACAATTCACCCCTCCACTTT,CAWSGGRYNSPLHF
TRBV11-1,-,-,TRBJ2-5,TGTGCCAGCAGCTTAGCACCGGGCGGGACCCCACAAGAGACCCAGTACTTC,CASSLAPGGTPQETQYF
TRBV9,-,-,TRBJ2-3,TGTGCCAGCAGCGTAGGCTGGACAGATACGCAGTATTTT,CASSVGWTDTQYF
TRBV19,-,-,TRBJ2-5,TGTGCCAGTAGTATAGATCTCCAGACCCAGTACTTC,CASSIDLQTQYF
TRBV15,-,-,TRBJ2-5,TGTGCCACGACTAAGAGCAGGGCGAGGGGAGAGACCCAGTACTTC,CATTKSRARGETQYF
TRBV18,-,once,TRBJ2-5,TGTGCCAGCTCACCGCCCAACCGGGACACCGGATTTCGGACCCAGTACTTC,CASSPPNRDTGFRTQYF
TRBV5-6,TRBD1,once,TRBJ1-5,TGTGCCAGCAGCTTAAAGGGGGCGGGACAGCCCCAGCATTTT,CASSLKGAGQPQHF
TRBV5-1,TRBD2,-,TRBJ2-5,TGCGCCAGCAGCTTGGTCGAGGCTAGCGGGGGGGCTGGGCAGACCCAGTACTTC,CASSLVEASGGAGQTQYF
TRBV6-5,-,-,TRBJ1-1,TGTGCCAGCAGTTCCCCGACTGCGGCCGAAGCTTTCTTT,CASSSPTAAEAFF
TRBV5-8,-,-,TRBJ1-2,TGTGCCAGCAGTAGCTACACCTTC,CASSSYTF
TRBV2,-,-,TRBJ1-1,TGTGCCAGCAGTTGGAGTGACCCTGACACTGAAGCTTTCTTT,CASSWSDPDTEAFF
TRBV6-6,-,-,TRBJ1-4,TGTGCCAGCAGTCAGGCCGGGCTAGAAAAACTGTTTTTT,CASSQAGLEKLFF
TRBV9,-,-,TRBJ1-1,TGTGCCAGCAGCGTATTGGGCAGGGAGAACACTGAAGCTTTCTTT,CASSVLGRENTEAFF
TRBV28,-,-,TRBJ2-2,TGTGCCAGCAGCGGTGTTACCGGGGAGCTGTTTTTT,CASSGVTGELFF
TRBV6-1,-,-,TRBJ2-2,TGTGCCAGCATGGCTGCCAACACCGGGGAGCTGTTTTTT,CASMAANTGELFF
TRBV27,-,-,TRBJ1-1,TGTGCCAGCAGTTTACGAGGGCCTGAAGCTTTCTTT,CASSLRGPEAFF
TRBV27,TRBD2,-,TRBJ2-3,TGTGCCAGCAGACTAGCGGGGACCAGAACAGATACGCAGTATTTT,CASRLAGTRTDTQYF
TRBV10-2,TRBD2,-,TRBJ2-3,TGCGCCAGCATACCGACTAGCGGAGTTACAGATACGCAGTATTTT,CASIPTSGVTDTQYF
TRBV5-6,TRBD1,-,TRBJ2-5,TGTGCCAGCAGCTTGGCTGGGGCAGGGGGCGCCGAGACCCAGTACTTC,CASSLAGAGGAETQYF